These 25 T cell receptor beta chains originate from one sample sequenced in a study of T cell responses to AZD1222 COVID-19 vaccine. TCRdb's table, derived via immunoSEQ multiplex PCR, lists solely in-frame clones and lacks some. Here the sample spans 150,000 to 180,000 clones, about nine tenths being singletons. The material was peripheral blood, obtained after recovery from COVID-19. The source is an adult who had recovered from COVID-19.

V is TRBV24-1 and J is TRBJ2-2; 7 bases align to TRBD1. Trimming at V came to 5 bases and at J to 7 bases, leaving 3 bases not matched to a gene. There are 13 residues in the CDR3. Germline-derived CDR1 and CDR2 are KGHDR and SFDVKD. CDR3 protein: CATSVTGVGELFF. For the CDR3, the DNA is TGTGCCACCAGTGTTACAGGGGTCGGGGAGCTGTTTTTT.

The chain is built from TRBV5-6 and TRBJ2-3; the D gene is possibly TRBD2 (5 bases). The germline CDR1 and CDR2 sequences are SGHDT and YYEEEE. With 4 bases removed from V and 4 bases from J, the gap between germline ends came to 19 bases. The CDR3 spans 16 residues. The CDR3 is CASSPSGPNGADTQYF. Here the CDR3 DNA reads TGTGCCAGCAGCCCCTCCGGGCCAAACGGGGCAGATACGCAGTATTTT.

This sequence joins TRBV27 and TRBJ2-4; 15 bases agree with TRBD2. V was pared by 6 bases and J by 0 bases, with 15 bases of the junction left unmatched. The CDR3 runs to 21 residues. CDR1 and CDR2 from the germline V gene are MNHEY and SMNVEV (reference sequence). CDR3: CASSQYGTGTSGRLAKNIQYF. The CDR3 DNA sequence: TGTGCCAGCAGCCAATACGGGACCGGGACTAGCGGGAGGTTAGCCAAAAACATTCAGTACTTC.

J is TRBJ1-2 and V is TRBV5-3; TRBD1 might be the D (6 bases). TRBV5-3 is annotated as an ORF whose role is uncertain. CDR3 length: 15 residues. Trimming took off 6 bases at V and 3 bases at J, with 18 bases between the two ends. The chain's CDR3 is CARTCRGQVHYGYTF. For the CDR3, the DNA is TGTGCCAGAACCTGCCGGGGGCAGGTTCACTATGGCTACACCTTC.

This clone was picked up a small number of times. The V call is TRBV7-9, the J call TRBJ1-2; 7 positions match TRBD1. CDR1 and CDR2 (germline): SEHNR, FQNEAQ (reference sequence). Trimming cost V 5 bases and J 7 bases; bases outside gene matches: 7. The CDR3 is 13 amino acids. CDR3 coding DNA: TGTGCCAGCAGCCCAAGACAGGGCGGTGGCTACACCTTC. Translation gives CASSPRQGGGYTF.

The rearrangement uses TRBV6-4 and TRBJ1-1; D unresolved. V was trimmed by 10 bases and J by 0 bases, leaving 12 bases between them. Germline CDR1 MRHNA, CDR2 SNTAGT. There are 13 residues in the CDR3. The CDR3 spells CATRARLNTEAFF. The CDR3 region has the DNA TGTGCCACCCGGGCCAGACTGAACACTGAAGCTTTCTTT.

This CDR3 reads CASSLGSGGDYTF. The CDR3 DNA sequence: TGTGCCAGCAGCCTCGGTAGCGGGGGGGACTACACCTTC. The chain recombines TRBV7-9 with TRBJ1-2; maybe TRBD1 (5 bases). Germline V lookup: CDR1 SEHNR, CDR2 FQNEAQ (reference sequence). The V end lost 5 bases, the J end lost 10 bases, and 17 bases lay between the germline ends. The CDR3 spans 13 residues.

This clone was seen once. V is TRBV2 and J is TRBJ2-2; no firm D call. CDR3 size: 13 residues. V lost 4 bases, J lost 7 bases, and 10 bases lay in between. Germline CDR1 is SNHLY and CDR2 is FYNNEI. CDR3 region: CASSVEEGGELFF. Written as DNA, the CDR3 is TGTGCCAGCAGTGTAGAGGAAGGCGGGGAGCTGTTTTTT.

This clone has just one count. V usage is TRBV9 and J usage is TRBJ1-3; D possibly corresponds to TRBD1 (6 bases). Trimming left V 4 bases short and J 0 bases short, with 17 bases between. This CDR3 is 17 amino acids long. From germline, CDR1 is SGDLS and CDR2 YYNGEE. CDR3 sequence (DNA): TGTGCCAGCAGCTCCCTGGGGGGACATGGCTCTGGAAACACCATATATTTT. The encoded protein is CASSSLGGHGSGNTIYF.

This clone was observed once. This chain joins TRBV2 and TRBJ1-1; D not certain. CDR3 length: 11 amino acids. Germline V gene sequence: CDR1 SNHLY, CDR2 FYNNEI. V dropped 7 bases and J dropped 5 bases, with 8 bases sitting between them. The CDR3 DNA is TGTGCCAGCAAGTCACGGACTGAAGCTTTCTTT. It codes for CASKSRTEAFF.

The chain recombines TRBV10-2 with TRBJ1-1, with D possibly matching TRBD1 (5 bases). There are 13 residues in the CDR3. The germline gives CDR1 WSHSY, CDR2 SAAADI. V lost 7 bases and J 6 bases, leaving 15 bases between the germline ends. CDR3 in DNA: TGCGCCAGCACCCGGGACGTCTCATCTGAAGCTTTCTTT. Translated: CASTRDVSSEAFF.

The chain has TRBV6-6 and TRBJ1-5; 7 bases line up with TRBD1. J lost 0 bases, V lost 1 base, and 3 bases had no gene match. There are 16 residues in the CDR3. Germline V gene sequence: CDR1 MNHNY, CDR2 SVGAGI (reference sequence). The CDR3 DNA is TGTGCCAGCAGTTACTATGGACAGGATAGCAATCAGCCCCAGCATTTT. Translation gives CASSYYGQDSNQPQHF.

The chain carries TRBV6-5 and TRBJ2-3; D possibly corresponds to TRBD1 (6 bases). This CDR3 has 15 amino acids. With 4 bases removed from V and 2 bases from J, the gap between germline ends came to 13 bases. Looked up from germline, CDR1 is MNHEY and CDR2 is SVGAGI. CDR3 protein: CASSSGNRDTDTQYF. The DNA of the CDR3 is TGTGCCAGCAGTTCCGGTAACAGGGACACAGATACGCAGTATTTT.

This clone showed up just once. The V and J genes are TRBV29-1 and TRBJ2-3; D ambiguous. CDR1 and CDR2 (germline): SQVTM, ANQGSEA. V was shortened by 4 bases and J by 4 bases, with 3 bases between the two germline ends. The CDR3 sequence is 10 residues long. CDR3 region: CSVVSDTQYF. The CDR3 DNA reads as TGCAGCGTTGTCTCAGATACGCAGTATTTT.

The chain couples TRBV11-3 to TRBJ2-1; 7 bases match TRBD1. The V gene end was trimmed by 2 bases and the J gene end by 5 bases; junction bases not matched to a gene: 0. This CDR3 has 13 residues. Germline-derived CDR1 and CDR2 are SGHNT and YENEEA. CDR3 bases: TGTGCCAGCAGCTTACAGGGGGACAATGAGCAGTTCTTC. It is translated as CASSLQGDNEQFF.

The chain uses TRBV28 and TRBJ1-1; 8 bases map to TRBD1. CDR1 is MDHEN, CDR2 SYDVKM, per germline. CDR3 size: 14 residues. Trimming took 5 bases from V and 1 from J; bases not matched to a gene: 3. In DNA form, the CDR3 reads TGTGCCAGCAGTCTCGGACAGGGGAACACTGAAGCTTTCTTT. This gives the protein CASSLGQGNTEAFF.

This chain uses TRBV10-3 with TRBJ2-5; TRBD1 or TRBD2 may be the D gene (5 bases each). Germline V CDR1 and CDR2: ENHRY, SYGVKD. Trimming removed 2 bases at V and 5 bases at J, with 12 bases between. The CDR3 has 14 residues. Here the CDR3 reads CAISERDQQETQYF. DNA for the CDR3: TGTGCCATCAGTGAGAGGGACCAGCAGGAGACCCAGTACTTC.

V gene TRBV6-5 combines with J gene TRBJ1-1; maybe TRBD1 (5 bases). V shed 1 base and J shed 1 base, with 10 bases lying between them. There are 15 residues in the CDR3. Germline V gene sequence: CDR1 MNHEY, CDR2 SVGAGI. CDR3 nucleotides: TGTGCCAGCAGTTACTTCGGGACGGGGAACACTGAAGCTTTCTTT. This codes for CASSYFGTGNTEAFF.

This clone was found a few times. V gene TRBV6-1 combines with J gene TRBJ2-7, with 7 bases lining up with TRBD2. This CDR3 contains 15 residues. Looked up from germline, CDR1 is MNHNS and CDR2 is SASEGT. J was trimmed by 1 base and V by 6 bases; bases with no gene match: 9. The CDR3 region is CASSRTGTTSYEQYF. As DNA, the CDR3 is TGTGCCAGCAGCCGTACCGGGACTACTTCCTACGAGCAGTACTTC.

This clone was picked up a small number of times. V is TRBV19 and J is TRBJ1-4; D perhaps matches TRBD1 (5 bases). The CDR3 is 21 residues long. Germline values: CDR1 LNHDA, CDR2 SQIVND (reference sequence). Trimming removed 2 bases from V and 0 bases from J, with 25 bases in between. CDR3 coding DNA: TGTGCCAGTAGTATACATAGAAGGGCAGGGAGATGGGGGTCAACTAATGAAAAACTGTTTTTT. Translating gives CASSIHRRAGRWGSTNEKLFF.

This chain links TRBV2 with TRBJ2-2, with D perhaps matching TRBD1 (6 bases). Trimming shortened V by 5 bases and J by 0 bases, and 10 bases separated the two germline ends. Germline V CDR1 and CDR2: SNHLY, FYNNEI. This CDR3 comprises 15 residues. CDR3 sequence (DNA): TGTGCCAGCAGTCGACAGGTAGCGAACACCGGGGAGCTGTTTTTT. Its translation is CASSRQVANTGELFF.

This chain links TRBV27 with TRBJ2-3; 7 bases are a match to TRBD1. Losses at the gene ends were 4 bases for V and 2 bases for J; bases not matched to a gene: 12. CDR3 size: 17 residues. Looked up from germline, CDR1 is MNHEY and CDR2 is SMNVEV (reference sequence). The CDR3: CASSSNRGDLYTDTQYF. In DNA, the CDR3 is TGTGCCAGCAGTTCTAACAGGGGCGACCTCTACACAGATACGCAGTATTTT.

The chain carries TRBV2 and TRBJ1-4; a weak D match, TRBD1 (5 bases). The CDR3 length is 11 residues. The germline CDR1 and CDR2 sequences are SNHLY and FYNNEI. Trimming cost V 4 bases and J 13 bases, with 10 bases left between them. In nucleotides, the CDR3 is TGTGCCAGCAGTGTACACGGGGGACTGTTTTTT. Translation: CASSVHGGLFF.

The rearrangement links TRBV19 to TRBJ2-7; the match to TRBD2 covers 13 bases. With 6 bases clipped from V and 2 bases from J, the junction kept 1 base outside the gene matches. This CDR3 contains 14 residues. Germline CDR1 and CDR2: LNHDA and SQIVND (reference sequence). This CDR3 is CASSGTSGTYEQYF. DNA of the CDR3: TGTGCCAGTAGCGGGACTAGCGGGACCTACGAGCAGTACTTC.

CDR3 in DNA: TGTGCCAGCAGCTTGGGACAGATCAATGAGCAGTTCTTC. This sequence encodes CASSLGQINEQFF. The chain uses TRBV5-6 and TRBJ2-1; weak D call: TRBD1 (5 bases). With 0 bases removed from V and 6 bases from J, the gap between germline ends came to 7 bases. This CDR3 is built from 13 residues. Per the germline V gene, CDR1 is SGHDT and CDR2 is YYEEEE. Full variable domain (outside the CDR3, taken from reference TRBV5-6 and TRBJ2-1): DAGVTQSPTHLIKTRGQQVTLRCSPKSGHDTVSWYQQALGQGPQFIFQYYEEEERQRGNFPDRFSGHQFPNYSSELNVNALLLGDSALYLCASSLGQINEQFFGPGTRLTVL.